The source of this TCR beta chain is a study of cytomegalovirus exposure and HLA in healthy donors. The PCR used 60 Vbeta and 13 Jbeta primers. Only in-frame clones appear in the TCRdb table, and some are missing; sequencing was by immunoSEQ multiplex PCR. The sample holds 200,000 to 300,000 clones, 82% seen once. The receptor comes from a woman between 40 and 55 years old in good health and CMV-seropositive. Specimen: PBMCs.

Here the CDR3 reads CASSLGGPTEAFF. The CDR3 bases are TGTGCCAGCAGCTTAGGAGGGCCCACTGAAGCTTTCTTT. This sequence joins TRBV7-3 and TRBJ1-1; D remains ambiguous. CDR1 and CDR2 (germline): SGHTA, FQGTGA. Between the trimmed V and J ends, which lost 2 bases and 4 bases, there was a span of 8 bases. The CDR3 runs to 13 residues.